These 20 T cell receptor beta chains originate from one sample sequenced in a study of CD8+ T cells in alopecia areata. Treatment described: oral pan-JAK inhibitor, 5-10 mg twice daily. RNA extraction was followed by reverse transcription into cDNA, which acted as the sequencing template. The repertoire was sequenced with immunoSEQ multiplex PCR; TCRdb's copy has only in-frame clones and lacks some. The table includes around 200,000 clones, less than 65% detected once. Sequenced here: CD4+ T cells sorted from blood, sampled at week 4, from a patient treated with tofacitinib. The receptors were sampled from a human donor with alopecia areata.

In its sample, this clone was seen a few times. Distinct nucleotide sequences in the sample also encode this CDR3. The chain uses TRBV5-1 and TRBJ2-7, with D unresolved. Germline-derived CDR1 and CDR2 are SGHRS and YFSETQ. The CDR3 spans 11 residues. Trimming took off 4 bases at V and 4 bases at J, with 6 bases between the two ends. The CDR3 here is CASSLEYEQYF. CDR3 DNA: TGCGCCAGCAGCCTGGAATACGAGCAGTACTTC.

About this clone itself: This sample also contains other DNA sequences that code for the same CDR3. The rearrangement joins TRBV30 to TRBJ1-2; tentatively, D is TRBD1 (6 bases). Germline lookup yields CDR1 GTSNPN and CDR2 SVGIG (reference sequence). This CDR3 spans 13 amino acids. Trimming stripped 1 base from V and 2 bases from J, with 8 bases between. CDR3 in amino acids: CAWSAGQNYGYTF. The CDR3 DNA reads TGTGCCTGGAGTGCCGGACAGAACTATGGCTACACCTTC. The full variable domain, in which reference TRBV30 and TRBJ1-2 provide the parts outside the CDR3, is SQTIHQWPATLVQPVGSPLSLECTVEGTSNPNLYWYRQAAGRGLQLLFYSVGIGQISSEVPQNLSASRPQDRQFILSSKKLLLSDSGFYLCAWSAGQNYGYTFGSGTRLTVV.

V gene TRBV27 combines with J gene TRBJ2-2; the D is unclear. From germline, CDR1 is MNHEY and CDR2 SMNVEV (reference sequence). The germline V and J ends were trimmed by 8 bases and 2 bases, with 9 bases remaining between them. The CDR3 runs 13 residues. Here the CDR3 reads CASQLINTGELFF. CDR3 nucleotides: TGTGCCAGCCAGCTGATAAACACCGGGGAGCTGTTTTTT.

This clone was seen a few times. The V gene is TRBV2, the J gene TRBJ2-1; TRBD1 matches at 8 bases. CDR1 and CDR2 from the germline V gene are SNHLY and FYNNEI. V lost 6 bases to trimming and J lost 12 bases; unmatched junction nucleotides: 16. The CDR3 length is 15 residues. CDR3 loop: CASRKTGAITVGQFF. The CDR3 coding sequence is TGTGCCAGCAGGAAGACAGGGGCTATCACAGTGGGGCAGTTCTTC.

The gene calls are TRBV19 and TRBJ1-1, with D maybe TRBD1 (5 bases). The V and J ends lost 1 base and 4 bases respectively, with 16 bases between them. The germline V gene has CDR1 LNHDA and CDR2 SQIVND (reference sequence). The CDR3 is 16 amino acids. The CDR3 sequence is CASSIGGGGVGTEAFF. The CDR3 DNA is TGTGCCAGTAGTATAGGGGGCGGAGGGGTCGGCACTGAAGCTTTCTTT.

V usage is TRBV10-3 and J usage is TRBJ2-5, with 7 bases that match TRBD2. This CDR3 has 12 residues. V gave up 6 bases and J gave up 5 bases; unmatched junction bases: 3. Germline CDR1 ENHRY, CDR2 SYGVKD. Here the CDR3 reads CAIRDGGETQYF. CDR3 bases: TGTGCCATCAGGGACGGGGGGGAGACCCAGTACTTC.

The chain joins TRBV25-1 to TRBJ1-2, with a possible D match to TRBD1 (6 bases). CDR1 MGHDK and CDR2 SYGVNS come from the germline V gene. Trimming pared 3 bases from V and 8 bases from J, leaving 10 bases between. The CDR3 has 12 amino acids. CDR3 residues: CASSDARGGYTF. The DNA for the CDR3 is TGTGCCAGCAGTGATGCCAGGGGAGGCTACACCTTC.

This clone was observed a handful of times. The CDR3 region is CASLLSTEAFF. CDR3 sequence (DNA): TGTGCCAGCCTCTTGAGCACTGAAGCTTTCTTT. The chain has TRBV6-6 and TRBJ1-1; unclear D gene. In germline, CDR1 is MNHNY, CDR2 SVGAGI (reference sequence). Trimming removed 8 bases from V and 4 bases from J, with 8 bases in between. The CDR3 totals 11 residues.

This chain connects TRBV7-4 to TRBJ2-1, with 8 bases that match TRBD1. The germline V gene encodes CDR1 SGHVT and CDR2 SQSDAQ. This CDR3 region has 16 residues. After removal of 5 bases from V and 0 bases from J, the junction contained 6 bases not matched to a gene. CDR3 sequence (DNA): TGTGCCAGCAGCCGGACAGGGTCCTCCTCCTACAATGAGCAGTTCTTC. This encodes CASSRTGSSSYNEQFF. Variable domain in full (rest from reference TRBV7-4 and TRBJ2-1): GAGVSQSPRYKVAKRGRDVALRCDSISGHVTLYWYRQTLGQGSEVLTYSQSDAQRDKSGRPSGRFSAERPERSVSTLKIQRTEQGDSAVYLCASSRTGSSSYNEQFFGPGTRLTVL.

The rearrangement joins TRBV6-5 to TRBJ2-7; unclear D gene. The V gene's germline CDR1 is MNHEY and CDR2 SVGAGI. This CDR3 contains 13 residues. The V end lost 3 bases, the J end lost 6 bases, and 12 bases lay between the germline ends. The CDR3 DNA reads as TGTGCCAGCAGTTATCACACGAGAAGCGAGCAGTACTTC. Its translation is CASSYHTRSEQYF.

The rearrangement links TRBV30 to TRBJ2-7; TRBD1 matches at 9 bases. The CDR3 has 15 amino acids. Germline CDR1 reads GTSNPN; CDR2 reads SVGIG (reference sequence). V lost 1 base and J lost 2; bases outside the gene matches: 6. CDR3 amino acids: CAWSGRDRATYEQYF. The CDR3 region has the DNA TGTGCCTGGAGTGGCCGGGACAGGGCCACCTACGAGCAGTACTTC.

The chain carries TRBV2 and TRBJ2-2, with TRBD1 matching 7 bases. The CDR3 spans 14 residues. Trimming took 6 bases from V and 1 from J; bases not matched to a gene: 2. From germline, CDR1 is SNHLY and CDR2 FYNNEI. CDR3 region: CASSGTVNTGELFF. Written as DNA, the CDR3 is TGTGCCAGCAGCGGGACAGTGAACACCGGGGAGCTGTTTTTT.

V usage is TRBV2 and J usage is TRBJ2-6; D is unclear. The CDR3 is 14 amino acids. Trimming stripped 7 bases from V and 1 base from J, with 8 bases between. Germline assignment: CDR1 SNHLY and CDR2 FYNNEI. This CDR3 is CASTARSGANVLTF. CDR3 bases: TGTGCCAGCACCGCCAGGTCTGGGGCCAACGTCCTGACTTTC.

V is TRBV7-9 and J is TRBJ1-1, with D possibly being TRBD1 (6 bases). CDR3 length: 16 amino acids. Germline-derived CDR1 and CDR2 are SEHNR and FQNEAQ (reference sequence). V lost 1 base, J lost 0 bases, and 12 bases lay in between. CDR3 nucleotide sequence: TGTGCCAGCAGCTTAGGATACAGGGCTATGAACACTGAAGCTTTCTTT. It specifies CASSLGYRAMNTEAFF.

The rearrangement links TRBV5-1 to TRBJ2-2; unclear D gene. The CDR3 consists of 13 residues. Trimming took 3 bases from V and 3 from J, leaving 6 bases between them. Germline V CDR1 and CDR2: SGHRS, YFSETQ. The chain's CDR3 is CASSSEYTGELFF. The CDR3, as DNA: TGCGCCAGCAGCTCAGAATACACCGGGGAGCTGTTTTTT.

A few counts support this clone. J is TRBJ2-1 and V is TRBV5-4, with 7 nucleotides matching TRBD2. The germline V gene encodes CDR1 SGHNT and CDR2 YYREEE (reference sequence). The CDR3 consists of 14 residues. V dropped 2 bases and J dropped 9; count of bases not matched to a gene: 8. The CDR3 DNA is TGTGCCAGCAGCTTATTGACTTCGGGGGGTGAGCAGTTCTTC. It is translated as CASSLLTSGGEQFF.

V is TRBV5-6 and J is TRBJ2-5; 7 positions match TRBD2. V dropped 4 bases and J dropped 5; count of bases not matched to a gene: 8. The length of the CDR3 is 14 residues. Germline V gives CDR1 SGHDT, CDR2 YYEEEE. This chain's CDR3 is CASSRTGRRETQYF. The CDR3 bases are TGTGCCAGCAGCCGAACCGGGAGGCGCGAGACCCAGTACTTC.

The CDR3 bases are TGTGCCAGCAGCTTCGCGCGTTTTGGGGCAGGGGTTAACTATGGCTACACCTTC. Protein: CASSFARFGAGVNYGYTF. V usage is TRBV5-4 and J usage is TRBJ1-2; TRBD1 is a possible D gene (6 bases). The CDR3 is 18 amino acids. Germline V CDR1 and CDR2: SGHNT, YYREEE (reference sequence). V gave up 2 bases and J gave up 1 base, with 21 bases separating them. The full variable domain, rest sourced from reference TRBV5-4 and TRBJ1-2, is ETGVTQSPTHLIKTRGQQVTLRCSSQSGHNTVSWYQQALGQGPQFIFQYYREEENGRGNFPPRFSGLQFPNYSSELNVNALELDDSALYLCASSFARFGAGVNYGYTFGSGTRLTVV.

The chain employs TRBV6-6 and TRBJ2-3, with 8 nucleotides matching TRBD2. Germline lookup yields CDR1 MNHNY and CDR2 SVGAGI (reference sequence). V was pared by 8 bases and J by 3 bases, with 4 bases of the junction left unmatched. The CDR3 covers 13 residues. CDR3 DNA: TGTGCCAGCCGGTCGGGAGGGACAGATACGCAGTATTTT. Translation: CASRSGGTDTQYF.

The J gene is TRBJ2-2, the V gene TRBV27, with D unclear. The CDR3 loop spans 14 amino acids. CDR1 and CDR2 (germline): MNHEY, SMNVEV (reference sequence). V lost 2 bases and J lost 4, with 8 bases in between. The CDR3 protein is CASSLGRLTGELFF. The CDR3 region has the DNA TGTGCCAGCAGTTTAGGTCGCCTCACCGGGGAGCTGTTTTTT.